Following are 15 T cell receptor beta chains from one sample sequenced in a study of patients and donors after allogeneic stem cell transplantation. One entry per CDR3 protein, called by TCRdb with MiXCR from the RT-PCR reads. The table records about 160,000 distinct CDR3 sequences, 30% to 45% of them present only once. The sample taken for sequencing was blood, either unsorted or a sorted T cell fraction (not recorded which). Receptor source: a human donor who was either an allogeneic HSCT recipient or a stem cell or donor lymphocyte infusion donor (not recorded which). It is not recorded whose cells these are; they may come from a transplant donor.

The chain has TRBV12-3 or TRBV12-4 and TRBJ2-2; D possibly corresponds to TRBD2 (7 bases). V shed 4 bases and J shed 5 bases, with 17 bases lying between them. The CDR3 sequence is 16 residues long. Here the CDR3 reads CASSSIGGAGTGELFF. In DNA form, the CDR3 reads TGTGCCAGCAGTTCGATTGGGGGGGCTGGGACCGGGGAGCTGTTTTTT.

This clonotype was counted ten times or more. The chain has TRBV20-1 and TRBJ1-5; a possible D gene is TRBD1 (5 bases). Germline V CDR1 and CDR2: DFQATT, SNEGSKA (reference sequence). V shed 3 bases and J shed 4 bases, with 16 bases lying between them. This CDR3 is built from 15 residues. The CDR3 DNA reads as TGCAGTGCTAGTCTGCAGATAGGGGAAAATCAGCCCCAGCATTTT. It specifies CSASLQIGENQPQHF.

The V and J genes are TRBV14 and TRBJ1-2; a weak D match, TRBD1 (5 bases). The V end was cut by 1 base, the J end by 5 bases, with 20 bases between. The CDR3 is 17 residues long. Germline-derived CDR1 and CDR2 are SGHDN and FVKESK. CDR3 DNA: TGTGCCAGCAGCCAAGCGGGCGTGGGGCCAGGAGGGTATGGCTACACCTTC. It encodes CASSQAGVGPGGYGYTF.

The genes are TRBV5-6 and TRBJ2-5; possibly TRBD2 for D (6 bases). CDR3 length equals 15 residues. Germline CDR1 is SGHDT and CDR2 is YYEEEE. With 4 bases removed from V and 0 bases from J, the gap between germline ends came to 13 bases. CDR3 in amino acids: CASSRRAGYQETQYF. As DNA, the CDR3 is TGTGCCAGCAGCCGTCGGGCGGGGTACCAAGAGACCCAGTACTTC.

This chain links TRBV4-3 with TRBJ2-5; D may be TRBD1 or TRBD2 (5 bases each). Germline loops: CDR1 LGHNA, CDR2 YSLEER. V was pared by 1 base and J by 4 bases, with 10 bases between. CDR3 length: 14 residues. CDR3 loop: CASSQGPRGETQYF. CDR3 nucleotides: TGCGCCAGCAGCCAAGGGCCGAGGGGAGAGACCCAGTACTTC.

The chain uses TRBV9 and TRBJ1-1, with TRBD1 matching over 8 bases. The CDR3 has 17 residues. The J segment lost 4 bases and the V segment lost 3 bases, leaving 14 bases of the junction unmatched. From germline, CDR1 is SGDLS and CDR2 YYNGEE. For the CDR3, the DNA is TGTGCCAGCAGCGCGGGGACAGGCGGTATAGGGGGCACTGAAGCTTTCTTT. Amino acid sequence: CASSAGTGGIGGTEAFF.

V is TRBV10-3 and J is TRBJ1-1; tentative D call: TRBD1 (6 bases). The CDR3 has 14 residues. Germline CDR1 and CDR2: ENHRY and SYGVKD. V was clipped by 3 bases and J by 8 bases, with 16 bases between them. CDR3 in amino acids: CAISEAALQGEAFF. Written as DNA, the CDR3 is TGTGCCATCAGTGAAGCCGCACTTCAGGGGGAAGCTTTCTTT.

The chain carries TRBV28 and TRBJ1-5; no clear D. Germline lookup yields CDR1 MDHEN and CDR2 SYDVKM. The CDR3 length is 13 residues. Trimming shortened V by 5 bases and J by 5 bases, and 10 bases separated the two germline ends. The CDR3 nucleotides are TGTGCCAGCAGTCCCTCGGTGGATCAGCCCCAGCATTTT. It translates to CASSPSVDQPQHF.

The V call is TRBV7-2, the J call TRBJ1-2, with 7 bases fitting TRBD1. V shed 1 base and J 4 bases; nucleotides not matched to a gene: 3. The V gene's germline CDR1 is SGHTA and CDR2 FQGNSA. This CDR3 comprises 14 residues. CDR3 in DNA: TGTGCCAGCAGCTTAGGGGGACAGTCCTATGGCTACACCTTC. Protein sequence: CASSLGGQSYGYTF.

The chain joins TRBV9 to TRBJ2-2, with D perhaps matching TRBD2 (6 bases). V dropped 0 bases and J dropped 1 base, with 7 bases sitting between them. This CDR3 has 15 amino acids. The germline V gene has CDR1 SGDLS and CDR2 YYNGEE. The CDR3 loop reads CASSVGGLNTGELFF. For the CDR3, the DNA is TGTGCCAGCAGCGTAGGGGGACTGAACACCGGGGAGCTGTTTTTT.

The chain employs TRBV4-3 and TRBJ1-1; no definite D call. From germline, CDR1 is LGHNA and CDR2 YSLEER. The CDR3 extends over 16 amino acids. Trimming cost V 1 base and J 1 base, with 13 bases left between them. CDR3 amino acids: CASSQGHRGSNTEAFF. The CDR3 bases are TGCGCCAGCAGCCAAGGTCACCGGGGATCGAACACTGAAGCTTTCTTT.

The gene calls are TRBV7-6 and TRBJ1-1, with D hard to call. The length of the CDR3 is 14 residues. With 3 bases removed from V and 3 bases from J, the gap between germline ends came to 11 bases. Germline-derived CDR1 and CDR2 are SGHVS and FNYEAQ. In DNA, the CDR3 is TGTGCCAGCAGCTTTGGCGTAGAGGACACTGAAGCTTTCTTT. Protein product: CASSFGVEDTEAFF.

The genes are TRBV29-1 and TRBJ1-4, with a tentative D call TRBD1 (5 bases). Per the germline V gene, CDR1 is SQVTM and CDR2 is ANQGSEA. The CDR3 covers 12 residues. Here the CDR3 DNA reads TGCACGGCCCGAGAGGGGAATGAAAAACTGTTTTTT. Translation gives CTAREGNEKLFF.

The chain employs TRBV6-6 and TRBJ1-2; D unclear. The CDR3 sequence is 14 residues long. The V gene lost 1 base and the J gene lost 0 bases, with 6 bases spanning the gap. Germline V gene lookup returns CDR1 MNHNY and CDR2 SVGAGI (reference sequence). The CDR3 bases are TGTGCCAGCAGTTACTTGCCACCTAACTATGGCTACACCTTC. Translated: CASSYLPPNYGYTF.

This clonotype turned up a few times. This chain links TRBV9 with TRBJ1-4, with TRBD1 identical over 11 bases. This CDR3 has 15 residues. From germline, CDR1 is SGDLS and CDR2 YYNGEE. The ends lost 4 bases at V and 7 bases at J; junction bases unmatched: 6. This chain's CDR3 is CASSPSGQGVEKLFF. In DNA, the CDR3 is TGTGCCAGCAGCCCATCGGGACAGGGGGTTGAAAAACTGTTTTTT.